The rows below give T cell receptor beta chains drawn from one sample of a study of Siglec-9 on CD8 T cells in melanoma. Measured with immunoSEQ multiplex PCR; TCRdb has only the in-frame clones, and not every one. The sample carries roughly 35,000 clones, about 86% recorded once. Source material: Siglec-9- CD8+ T cells sorted from blood. The origin of the receptors is a human donor in good health. CDR3s include the opening cysteine and the closing phenylalanine or tryptophan. A D gene is named only where the DNA matches it firmly. Rows may omit the clone size; those that give it use once, few, many or a size class.

V: TRBV29-1; J: TRBJ1-2; length: 12; size: once; D: .; DNA: TGCAGCGTTGACAAACAGACCTATGGCTACACCTTC; CDR3: CSVDKQTYGYTF
V: TRBV6-5; J: TRBJ1-6; length: 15; size: .; D: .; DNA: TGTGCCAGCGCCCAGGGGCAGTCTGGTCACACACCCCTCCACTTT; CDR3: CASAQGQSGHTPLHF
V: TRBV4-1; J: TRBJ1-3; length: 16; size: .; D: .; DNA: TGCGCCAGCAGCCAAGATGGGGGGCTCTCTGGAAACACCATATATTTT; CDR3: CASSQDGGLSGNTIYF
V: TRBV19; J: TRBJ2-1; length: 16; size: .; D: .; DNA: TGTGCCAGTAGCACCATGGCCTACGGCTACGACGTTGAGCAGTTCTTC; CDR3: CASSTMAYGYDVEQFF
V: TRBV2; J: TRBJ2-7; length: 13; size: .; D: .; DNA: TGTGCTTGGGAAGCGGAGGTGGGTTACGAGCAGTACTTC; CDR3: CAWEAEVGYEQYF
V: TRBV25-1; J: TRBJ1-1; length: 13; size: .; D: .; DNA: TGTGCCAGCAGGCCGACAGGAGCCACCGAAGCTTTCTTT; CDR3: CASRPTGATEAFF
V: TRBV20-1; J: TRBJ2-7; length: 11; size: .; D: .; DNA: TGCAGTGCCAAGGCGTACTACGAGCAGTACTTC; CDR3: CSAKAYYEQYF
V: TRBV13; J: TRBJ1-1; length: 19; size: .; D: TRBD1; DNA: TGTGCCAGCAGCTTTGGGGGACAGAGGGCGCCCTGGGTGAACACTGAAGCTTTCTTT; CDR3: CASSFGGQRAPWVNTEAFF
V: TRBV29-1; J: TRBJ1-1; length: 11; size: once; D: .; DNA: TGCAGCGTTGTATGGAACACTGAAGCTTTCTTT; CDR3: CSVVWNTEAFF
V: TRBV6-6; J: TRBJ2-7; length: 12; size: .; D: .; DNA: TGTGCCAGCATCGGGACGGCTCACGAGCAGTACTTC; CDR3: CASIGTAHEQYF
V: TRBV10-1; J: TRBJ2-1; length: 14; size: .; D: .; DNA: TGCGCCAGCAGTGAGTCGAGTAGCGGCAATGAGCAGTTCTTC; CDR3: CASSESSSGNEQFF
V: TRBV7-9; J: TRBJ1-1; length: 15; size: .; D: .; DNA: TGTGCCAGCAGCTTAGTCTGGGCCACCGAGGCTGAAGCTTTCTTT; CDR3: CASSLVWATEAEAFF
V: TRBV19; J: TRBJ2-7; length: 14; size: .; D: .; DNA: TGTGCCAGTTCCGACAGGGAGGTTTCTTACGAGCAGTACTTC; CDR3: CASSDREVSYEQYF
V: TRBV27; J: TRBJ1-4; length: 12; size: .; D: .; DNA: TGTGCCAGCAGTCAGTACGGTGAAAAACTGTTTTTT; CDR3: CASSQYGEKLFF
V: TRBV6-5; J: TRBJ2-7; length: 13; size: .; D: .; DNA: TGTGCCAGCATTGATACAGTAAGCTACGAGCAGTACTTC; CDR3: CASIDTVSYEQYF
V: TRBV4-1; J: TRBJ2-7; length: 18; size: few; D: TRBD2; DNA: TGCGCCAGCAGCCAAGATGGCGGACTAGCGGGGGAGCCCCGCGAGCAGTACTTC; CDR3: CASSQDGGLAGEPREQYF
V: TRBV6-1; J: TRBJ2-1; length: 14; size: .; D: .; DNA: TGTGCCAGCCGACCAGGGGGGGAAGCCAATGAGCAGTTCTTC; CDR3: CASRPGGEANEQFF
V: TRBV19; J: TRBJ1-5; length: 17; size: .; D: .; DNA: TGTGCCAGTAGTCCAGGGGTTCAGCGGTATGGCAATCAGCCCCAGCATTTT; CDR3: CASSPGVQRYGNQPQHF
V: TRBV4-1; J: TRBJ1-2; length: 15; size: .; D: .; DNA: TGCGCCAGCAGCCCCATACCCGACAGTAACTATGGCTACACCTTC; CDR3: CASSPIPDSNYGYTF
V: TRBV4-1; J: TRBJ1-1; length: 15; size: few; D: .; DNA: TGCGCCAGCAGCCAAGATCGGGGGCCGAACACTGAAGCTTTCTTT; CDR3: CASSQDRGPNTEAFF
V: TRBV2; J: TRBJ1-5; length: 14; size: .; D: TRBD1; DNA: TGTGCCAGCAGGGGACAGGGGGTTAGTCAGCCCCAGCATTTT; CDR3: CASRGQGVSQPQHF
V: TRBV5-6; J: TRBJ1-1; length: 15; size: .; D: .; DNA: TGTGCCAGCAGCTTGGATCCGGTTATCAACACTGAAGCTTTCTTT; CDR3: CASSLDPVINTEAFF
V: TRBV4-1; J: TRBJ2-1; length: 15; size: .; D: .; DNA: TGCGCCAGCAGCCAAGGTGTAACGAAATACAATGAGCAGTTCTTC; CDR3: CASSQGVTKYNEQFF
V: TRBV5-6; J: TRBJ2-3; length: 15; size: .; D: .; DNA: TGTGCCAGCAGCTTGGGTGCGGATAGCACAGATACGCAGTATTTT; CDR3: CASSLGADSTDTQYF
V: TRBV7-9; J: TRBJ2-3; length: 14; size: once; D: .; DNA: TGTGCCAGCAACCTAGGAGCCCACACAGATACGCAGTATTTT; CDR3: CASNLGAHTDTQYF
V: TRBV7-9; J: TRBJ2-1; length: 13; size: .; D: .; DNA: TGTGCCAGCAGCTTAGGAGTGACACATGAGCAGTTCTTC; CDR3: CASSLGVTHEQFF
V: TRBV4-2; J: TRBJ2-1; length: 15; size: .; D: .; DNA: TGTGCCAGCAGCCAAGACCCCGGGATGTACAATGAGCAGTTCTTC; CDR3: CASSQDPGMYNEQFF
V: TRBV21-1; J: TRBJ1-5; length: 15; size: .; D: .; DNA: TGTGCCAGCAGCAATTGGACAGGGGGCGGACAGCCCCAGCATTTT; CDR3: CASSNWTGGGQPQHF
V: TRBV13; J: TRBJ2-7; length: 14; size: .; D: TRBD1; DNA: TGTGCCAGCAGCGCCGGACAGGCTGGGCGCGAGCAGTACTTC; CDR3: CASSAGQAGREQYF
V: TRBV9; J: TRBJ1-2; length: 14; size: few; D: .; DNA: TGTGCCAGCAGCGCCAGACAGTGGGACTATGGCTACACCTTC; CDR3: CASSARQWDYGYTF
V: TRBV5-4; J: TRBJ2-3; length: 14; size: .; D: TRBD1; DNA: TGTGCCAGCAGCTGGACAGGCGACACAGATACGCAGTATTTT; CDR3: CASSWTGDTDTQYF
V: TRBV11-2; J: TRBJ2-1; length: 12; size: .; D: .; DNA: TGTGCCAGCCGCTGGGGGATTAATGAGCAGTTCTTC; CDR3: CASRWGINEQFF
V: TRBV19; J: TRBJ1-1; length: 13; size: .; D: .; DNA: TGTGCCAGTAGTTTTATCGGTAGAGGAGAAGCTTTCTTT; CDR3: CASSFIGRGEAFF
V: TRBV11-3; J: TRBJ1-1; length: 13; size: .; D: .; DNA: TGTGCCAGCAGCTTAGGAAGGAACACTGAAGCTTTCTTT; CDR3: CASSLGRNTEAFF
V: TRBV7-9; J: TRBJ1-2; length: 13; size: .; D: TRBD1; DNA: TGTGCCAGCAGCTTAAGGGACAGACATGGCTACACCTTC; CDR3: CASSLRDRHGYTF
V: TRBV4-1; J: TRBJ1-6; length: 14; size: few; D: .; DNA: TGCGCCAGCAGCCAAGAGAGTGGTAATTCACCCCTCCACTTT; CDR3: CASSQESGNSPLHF
V: TRBV7-8; J: TRBJ1-5; length: 13; size: .; D: .; DNA: TGTGCCAGCAGCGGGGACACCAATCAGCCCCAGCATTTT; CDR3: CASSGDTNQPQHF
V: TRBV4-2; J: TRBJ1-1; length: 14; size: .; D: .; DNA: TGTGCCAGCAGCCAAGACAGGGGGAACACTGAAGCTTTCTTT; CDR3: CASSQDRGNTEAFF
V: TRBV28; J: TRBJ2-4; length: 19; size: .; D: TRBD2; DNA: TGTGCCAGCAGTTTTGTCGGGGGGATGACTGTGGGAGCCAAAAACATTCAGTACTTC; CDR3: CASSFVGGMTVGAKNIQYF
V: TRBV28; J: TRBJ1-5; length: 16; size: .; D: .; DNA: TGTGCCAGCAGTCCCCTCCAGGGGTCTCAGAATCAGCCCCAGCATTTT; CDR3: CASSPLQGSQNQPQHF
V: TRBV7-7; J: TRBJ2-3; length: 13; size: once; D: .; DNA: TGTGCTAGCAGCTTAGGGGGTCTAAATACGCAGTATTTT; CDR3: CASSLGGLNTQYF
V: TRBV4-1; J: TRBJ2-2; length: 14; size: .; D: .; DNA: TGCGCCAGCAGCCAGGGACAGAACACCGGGGAGCTGTTTTTT; CDR3: CASSQGQNTGELFF
V: TRBV2; J: TRBJ1-1; length: 13; size: .; D: .; DNA: TGTGCCAGCAGTGGGGAGGGATATGTTGAAGCTTTCTTT; CDR3: CASSGEGYVEAFF
V: TRBV28; J: TRBJ1-1; length: 16; size: .; D: .; DNA: TGTGCCAGCAGTTTAGGAGCTGGTAAAGAGAACACTGAAGCTTTCTTT; CDR3: CASSLGAGKENTEAFF
V: TRBV19; J: TRBJ2-6; length: 15; size: once; D: .; DNA: TGTGCCAGTAGTATGGCACCCTCTGGGGCCAACGTCCTGACTTTC; CDR3: CASSMAPSGANVLTF
V: TRBV11-2; J: TRBJ2-7; length: 14; size: .; D: .; DNA: TGTGCCAGCAGCTTCGACAGGCCATCCTACGAGCAGTACTTC; CDR3: CASSFDRPSYEQYF
V: TRBV7-2; J: TRBJ2-5; length: 17; size: .; D: TRBD2; DNA: TGTGCCAGCAGCTTAACTTGGACTAGCGGGCTCCAAGAGACCCAGTACTTC; CDR3: CASSLTWTSGLQETQYF
V: TRBV7-3; J: TRBJ2-1; length: 16; size: .; D: .; DNA: TGTGCCAGCAGCTTAGCAGACAGTGGCAGTATGGCTGAGCAGTTCTTC; CDR3: CASSLADSGSMAEQFF
V: TRBV29-1; J: TRBJ2-3; length: 13; size: .; D: .; DNA: TGCAGCGTTTTCCCTACGCGGACAGATACGCAGTATTTT; CDR3: CSVFPTRTDTQYF
V: TRBV5-4; J: TRBJ2-7; length: 16; size: .; D: TRBD2; DNA: TGTGCCAGCAGCATTTCTAGCGGGTTGAGCTCCTACGAGCAGTACTTC; CDR3: CASSISSGLSSYEQYF
V: TRBV2; J: TRBJ1-1; length: 14; size: .; D: .; DNA: TGTGCCAGCAGTGAAGTAACAGGGAACACTGAAGCTTTCTTT; CDR3: CASSEVTGNTEAFF
V: TRBV6-6; J: TRBJ2-2; length: 15; size: .; D: .; DNA: TGTGCCAGCAGGACTCAGGGTGCTTACACCGGGGAGCTGTTTTTT; CDR3: CASRTQGAYTGELFF
V: TRBV11-2; J: TRBJ2-7; length: 14; size: .; D: TRBD1; DNA: TGTGCCAGCAGCGAGACAGGGGGCCTCTACGAGCAGTACTTC; CDR3: CASSETGGLYEQYF
V: TRBV11-3; J: TRBJ1-1; length: 18; size: .; D: .; DNA: TGTGCCAGCAGCTTACTGACGACCGGACCCCGGGTGAACACTGAAGCTTTCTTT; CDR3: CASSLLTTGPRVNTEAFF